This T cell receptor (beta chain) was recovered during a study of T cells after yellow fever vaccination. TCRdb reanalysed the 5' RACE reads using MiXCR and keeps one entry per CDR3 protein. The sample carries about 58,000 distinct CDR3 sequences, 5% to 6.5% recorded once. V shed 0 bases and J shed 5 bases, with 13 bases lying between them. The germline gives CDR1 MNHEY, CDR2 SVGEGT. The CDR3 is 15 residues long. This clonotype was recorded at least ten times. The clonotype was recovered from a man younger than 35 who received the YFV17D yellow fever vaccine. The V and J genes are TRBV6-2 or TRBV6-3 and TRBJ1-2; no clear D gene. The sample was PBMCs, either bulk or a sorted T-cell subset (CD4+, CD8+, memory, or dextramer-sorted; not recorded which), taken on the day of the yellow fever booster vaccination. The CDR3 here is CASSYSSNGDYGYTF. The CDR3 nucleotides are TGTGCCAGCAGTTACTCGAGTAACGGGGATTATGGCTACACCTTC.